A selection of T cell receptor beta chains follows, all from one sample in a study of blood T cell repertoires in COVID-19. The table came from immunoSEQ multiplex PCR; TCRdb's copy has only in-frame clones and leaves some out. The profile shows 200,000 to 300,000 clones, roughly 90% of them singletons. Sequenced input: PBMCs or T cells enriched from blood (not recorded which). The receptors here all came from a man aged 35 to 55 who had recovered from COVID-19. Both conserved end residues are part of each CDR3. The D gene is left open where the match is weak. Not every row has a clone size; where given, it reads once, few, many or a size class.

CDR3nt: TGTGCCAGCAGGGGGGGAGGCACAGATACGCAGTATTTT
CDR3aa: CASRGGGTDTQYF
v_gene: TRBV6-5
d_gene: .
abundance: .
j_gene: TRBJ2-3

CDR3nt: TGTGCCAGCAGTATTCCGGGACTTAGCACCGGGGAGCTGTTTTTT
CDR3aa: CASSIPGLSTGELFF
v_gene: TRBV28
d_gene: .
abundance: once
j_gene: TRBJ2-2

CDR3nt: TGCGCCAGCAGCTTGGCGACAGACACTGAAGCTTTCTTT
CDR3aa: CASSLATDTEAFF
v_gene: TRBV5-1
d_gene: .
abundance: once
j_gene: TRBJ1-1

CDR3nt: TGTGCCAGCAGCCCGGACAGAATGGGGCTCTACGAGCAGTACTTC
CDR3aa: CASSPDRMGLYEQYF
v_gene: TRBV7-2
d_gene: .
abundance: .
j_gene: TRBJ2-7

CDR3nt: TGTGCCAGTTTTATTCTCGGGATGAACACTGAAGCTTTCTTT
CDR3aa: CASFILGMNTEAFF
v_gene: TRBV6-5
d_gene: .
abundance: .
j_gene: TRBJ1-1

CDR3nt: TGTGCCAGCAGCTTGGGGGACAGGGGAGTTAATGAAAAACTGTTTTTT
CDR3aa: CASSLGDRGVNEKLFF
v_gene: TRBV5-6
d_gene: TRBD1
abundance: once
j_gene: TRBJ1-4

CDR3nt: TGTGCCAGCAGTCAGACTCAGAACAGCGGGCAGTATTTT
CDR3aa: CASSQTQNSGQYF
v_gene: TRBV28
d_gene: .
abundance: .
j_gene: TRBJ2-3

CDR3nt: TGCAGTGCCCCCCGGGTAAATGAGCAGTTCTTC
CDR3aa: CSAPRVNEQFF
v_gene: TRBV20-1
d_gene: .
abundance: .
j_gene: TRBJ2-1

CDR3nt: TGCGCCAGCAGCCTCACCGTTAGCGGGGGTAAAGAGACCCAGTACTTC
CDR3aa: CASSLTVSGGKETQYF
v_gene: TRBV4-1
d_gene: TRBD2
abundance: .
j_gene: TRBJ2-5

CDR3nt: TGTGCCTGGATCGGCAGGCAGACAGACAAGACTTTCTTT
CDR3aa: CAWIGRQTDKTFF
v_gene: TRBV30
d_gene: .
abundance: once
j_gene: TRBJ1-1

CDR3nt: TGTGCCAGCAGTGACCCCGGGAGGGGTGAGGCTTTCTTT
CDR3aa: CASSDPGRGEAFF
v_gene: TRBV6-4
d_gene: .
abundance: .
j_gene: TRBJ1-1

CDR3nt: TGTGCCAGTAGTCCCCGCCCAGGGGCCGATGGCTACACCTTC
CDR3aa: CASSPRPGADGYTF
v_gene: TRBV19
d_gene: .
abundance: .
j_gene: TRBJ1-2

CDR3nt: TGTGCCAGCAGTTATATGGTAGCTAACTATGGCTACACCTTC
CDR3aa: CASSYMVANYGYTF
v_gene: TRBV2
d_gene: .
abundance: .
j_gene: TRBJ1-2

CDR3nt: TGTGCCAGCAATTGGGAGGGCCGGGGCTACACCTTC
CDR3aa: CASNWEGRGYTF
v_gene: TRBV28
d_gene: .
abundance: .
j_gene: TRBJ1-2

CDR3nt: TGTGCCAGCAGCGCTGGGGGGGCGGAAAACTATGGCTACACCTTC
CDR3aa: CASSAGGAENYGYTF
v_gene: TRBV9
d_gene: .
abundance: .
j_gene: TRBJ1-2

CDR3nt: TGTGCCAGCGGGGACAGGGATTCTGCAGATACGCAGTATTTT
CDR3aa: CASGDRDSADTQYF
v_gene: TRBV11-3
d_gene: TRBD1
abundance: .
j_gene: TRBJ2-3

CDR3nt: TGTGCTAGTGGTTTGACAGGGTTAAGTTTGGAAGACGAGCAGTTCTTC
CDR3aa: CASGLTGLSLEDEQFF
v_gene: TRBV12-5
d_gene: .
abundance: once
j_gene: TRBJ2-1

CDR3nt: TGCGCCAGCAGCGCAGGACAGGACACAGATACGCAGTATTTT
CDR3aa: CASSAGQDTDTQYF
v_gene: TRBV5-1
d_gene: TRBD1
abundance: .
j_gene: TRBJ2-3

CDR3nt: TGTGCTAGTGGACATTGGGGCCTCGGCTACACCTTC
CDR3aa: CASGHWGLGYTF
v_gene: TRBV12-5
d_gene: .
abundance: .
j_gene: TRBJ1-2

CDR3nt: TGTGCCAGTAGTATTGTGAGGACAGGGTATCGGGTTGAAAAACTGTTTTTT
CDR3aa: CASSIVRTGYRVEKLFF
v_gene: TRBV19
d_gene: TRBD1
abundance: .
j_gene: TRBJ1-4

CDR3nt: TGTGCCAGCAGCTTAGCTAGGGGTGGGCGGGGTTACGAGCAGTACTTC
CDR3aa: CASSLARGGRGYEQYF
v_gene: TRBV7-2
d_gene: .
abundance: .
j_gene: TRBJ2-7

CDR3nt: TGCGCCAGCAGCCACTCTCCGGGAGTGCAGGGTGATATTCGCAATCAGCCCCAGCATTTT
CDR3aa: CASSHSPGVQGDIRNQPQHF
v_gene: TRBV4-1
d_gene: .
abundance: .
j_gene: TRBJ1-5

CDR3nt: TGTGCCAGCAGTCCCACCCCGCCCAGCGAGAACACCGGGGAGCTGTTTTTT
CDR3aa: CASSPTPPSENTGELFF
v_gene: TRBV28
d_gene: .
abundance: .
j_gene: TRBJ2-2

CDR3nt: TGTGCCTGGACGGGGCTAGCGGGGCGAGCGAACACCGGGGAGCTGTTTTTT
CDR3aa: CAWTGLAGRANTGELFF
v_gene: TRBV30
d_gene: TRBD2
abundance: .
j_gene: TRBJ2-2

CDR3nt: TGTGCCAGCAGTTTCGGACAGTTTAATGAAAAACTGTTTTTT
CDR3aa: CASSFGQFNEKLFF
v_gene: TRBV6-5
d_gene: .
abundance: few
j_gene: TRBJ1-4

CDR3nt: TGTGCCAGCAGCTTAGCCGGACAGCAGAACACTGAAGCTTTCTTT
CDR3aa: CASSLAGQQNTEAFF
v_gene: TRBV7-6
d_gene: .
abundance: .
j_gene: TRBJ1-1

CDR3nt: TGTGCCTGGAGTGTCGGACAGAAGAATACCGCAACTAATGAAAAACTGTTTTTT
CDR3aa: CAWSVGQKNTATNEKLFF
v_gene: TRBV30
d_gene: .
abundance: .
j_gene: TRBJ1-4

CDR3nt: TGCGCCAGCAGCGGGGGACAGGGGGCTTATAATGAAAAACTGTTTTTT
CDR3aa: CASSGGQGAYNEKLFF
v_gene: TRBV5-1
d_gene: TRBD1
abundance: once
j_gene: TRBJ1-4

CDR3nt: TGTGCCAGCAGCAAACAGAGTAACACTGAAGCTTTCTTT
CDR3aa: CASSKQSNTEAFF
v_gene: TRBV7-2
d_gene: .
abundance: .
j_gene: TRBJ1-1

CDR3nt: TGTGCCAGCAGCCTAGAGGGGCCCTACGAGCAGTACTTC
CDR3aa: CASSLEGPYEQYF
v_gene: TRBV7-8
d_gene: .
abundance: .
j_gene: TRBJ2-7

CDR3nt: TGTGCCACCAGCCGGGGACAGGGGGATATCGCTGAAGCTTTCTTT
CDR3aa: CATSRGQGDIAEAFF
v_gene: TRBV15
d_gene: TRBD1
abundance: .
j_gene: TRBJ1-1

CDR3nt: TGTGCCAGCAGCCCCGGACAGGGAGGCGGGGCCAACGTCCTGACTTTC
CDR3aa: CASSPGQGGGANVLTF
v_gene: TRBV11-2
d_gene: TRBD1
abundance: .
j_gene: TRBJ2-6

CDR3nt: TGTGCCAGCAGTGAATCTGGGACAGTCTCTGGAAACACCATATATTTT
CDR3aa: CASSESGTVSGNTIYF
v_gene: TRBV2
d_gene: TRBD1
abundance: .
j_gene: TRBJ1-3

CDR3nt: TGTGCCAGCAGTTACTCGGGACAGCGAAACACCATATATTTT
CDR3aa: CASSYSGQRNTIYF
v_gene: TRBV6-5
d_gene: TRBD1
abundance: .
j_gene: TRBJ1-3

CDR3nt: TGCGCCAGCAGCCCCGGACTAGCGGGGACCGGGGAGCTGTTTTTT
CDR3aa: CASSPGLAGTGELFF
v_gene: TRBV5-1
d_gene: TRBD2
abundance: .
j_gene: TRBJ2-2

CDR3nt: TGTGCCAGCAGCCCAGAGGCCCGGGGGAACACTGAAGCTTTCTTT
CDR3aa: CASSPEARGNTEAFF
v_gene: TRBV7-9
d_gene: .
abundance: .
j_gene: TRBJ1-1

CDR3nt: TGTGCTAGTGGTTTTCAGGGGGCCAAAAACATTCAGTACTTC
CDR3aa: CASGFQGAKNIQYF
v_gene: TRBV12-5
d_gene: .
abundance: .
j_gene: TRBJ2-4

CDR3nt: TGTGCCAGCAGCTGGTTGACAGGGGGCTCCTACGAGCAGTACTTC
CDR3aa: CASSWLTGGSYEQYF
v_gene: TRBV3-1/TRBV3-2
d_gene: TRBD1
abundance: .
j_gene: TRBJ2-7

CDR3nt: TGCGCCAGCAGTGCAAGGACAGCCAACACTGAAGCTTTCTTT
CDR3aa: CASSARTANTEAFF
v_gene: TRBV10-2
d_gene: .
abundance: .
j_gene: TRBJ1-1

CDR3nt: TGTGCCAGCAGTGCGGACGAGGGGGCTGATACGCAGTATTTT
CDR3aa: CASSADEGADTQYF
v_gene: TRBV2
d_gene: TRBD1
abundance: .
j_gene: TRBJ2-3

CDR3nt: TGTGCCAGCAGCGCACAGGCGAACTATGGCTACACCTTC
CDR3aa: CASSAQANYGYTF
v_gene: TRBV9
d_gene: .
abundance: .
j_gene: TRBJ1-2

CDR3nt: TGCAGCCCCACTAGACTTAGAGAGAACACCGGGGAGCTGTTTTTT
CDR3aa: CSPTRLRENTGELFF
v_gene: TRBV29-1
d_gene: .
abundance: .
j_gene: TRBJ2-2

CDR3nt: TGTGCCAGCAGCCCAGAAGGGAGGTCGGGGGAGCAGTACTTC
CDR3aa: CASSPEGRSGEQYF
v_gene: TRBV7-2
d_gene: .
abundance: .
j_gene: TRBJ2-7

CDR3nt: TGTGCCAGCAGCCAAGTCGGGGGACTACGATCCTACAATGAGCAGTTCTTC
CDR3aa: CASSQVGGLRSYNEQFF
v_gene: TRBV14
d_gene: TRBD2
abundance: .
j_gene: TRBJ2-1

CDR3nt: TGTGCCAGCGGGCCAGGGCTTTACGAGCAGTACTTC
CDR3aa: CASGPGLYEQYF
v_gene: TRBV28
d_gene: .
abundance: .
j_gene: TRBJ2-7

CDR3nt: TGTGCCAGCAGCTTCGTGACAGTAACGAACACTGAAGCTTTCTTT
CDR3aa: CASSFVTVTNTEAFF
v_gene: TRBV7-8
d_gene: .
abundance: .
j_gene: TRBJ1-1

CDR3nt: TGTGCCAGCAGAGTCCAAGACATCTCTGGGGCCAACGTCCTGACTTTC
CDR3aa: CASRVQDISGANVLTF
v_gene: TRBV25-1
d_gene: .
abundance: .
j_gene: TRBJ2-6

CDR3nt: TGTGCCAGCAGTGGCACGGGGGGCACAGATACGCAGTATTTT
CDR3aa: CASSGTGGTDTQYF
v_gene: TRBV7-9
d_gene: .
abundance: .
j_gene: TRBJ2-3

CDR3nt: TGTGCCAGCAGCCCAAGACAGGGGGCGCCTGGGGCCAACGTCCTGACTTTC
CDR3aa: CASSPRQGAPGANVLTF
v_gene: TRBV9
d_gene: TRBD1
abundance: .
j_gene: TRBJ2-6

CDR3nt: TGCGCCAGCAGCGGCGTTTCCGGGTCAACCCTCTACGAGCAGTACTTC
CDR3aa: CASSGVSGSTLYEQYF
v_gene: TRBV4-1
d_gene: .
abundance: once
j_gene: TRBJ2-7

CDR3nt: TGTGCCAGCAGTTTATCGAGTGCTCAAGAGACCCAGTACTTC
CDR3aa: CASSLSSAQETQYF
v_gene: TRBV27
d_gene: .
abundance: .
j_gene: TRBJ2-5

CDR3nt: TGCGCCAGCAGTGAGTCGAGGGTGTCCGACTATGGCTACACCTTC
CDR3aa: CASSESRVSDYGYTF
v_gene: TRBV10-2
d_gene: .
abundance: .
j_gene: TRBJ1-2

CDR3nt: TGTGCCAGCAGAGACACAGGACAGAATTCACCCCTCCACTTT
CDR3aa: CASRDTGQNSPLHF
v_gene: TRBV11-3
d_gene: .
abundance: few
j_gene: TRBJ1-6